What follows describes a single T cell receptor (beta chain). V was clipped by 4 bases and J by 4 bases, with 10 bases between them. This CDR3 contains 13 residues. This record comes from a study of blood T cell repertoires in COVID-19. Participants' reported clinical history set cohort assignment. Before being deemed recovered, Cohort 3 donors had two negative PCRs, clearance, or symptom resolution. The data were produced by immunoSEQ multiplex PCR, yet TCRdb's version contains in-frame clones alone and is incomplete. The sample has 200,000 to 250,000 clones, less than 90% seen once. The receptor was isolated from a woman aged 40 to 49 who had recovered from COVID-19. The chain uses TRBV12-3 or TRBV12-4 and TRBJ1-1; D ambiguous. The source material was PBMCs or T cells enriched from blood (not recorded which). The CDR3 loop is CASSSRRGTEAFF. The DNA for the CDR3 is TGTGCCAGCAGTTCGCGACGGGGCACTGAAGCTTTCTTT.